The rows below give T cell receptor beta chains drawn from one sample of a study of OX40 agonist ivuxolimab in advanced cancers. The data were produced by immunoSEQ multiplex PCR, yet TCRdb's version contains in-frame clones alone and is incomplete. The data show 75,000 to 100,000 clones, approximately 90% seen once. The sample here was CD4+ or CD8+ T cells sorted from blood, taken in a trial of the OX40 agonist ivuxolimab. The receptors here all came from an adult with an advanced solid tumor such as melanoma, head and neck, liver or kidney cancer. The CDR3 runs from the conserved cysteine through the conserved F or W. Each record gives: clone size, V gene, D gene, J gene, CDR3 protein, CDR3 DNA. A D gene is named only where the DNA matches it firmly. Clone size is given for some rows only: seen once, a few or many times, or a class if the clone is expanded.

abundance: -; v_gene: TRBV10-1; d_gene: -; j_gene: TRBJ2-3; CDR3aa: CASSPRARDTQYF; CDR3nt: TGCGCCAGCAGTCCCCGGGCCCGAGATACGCAGTATTTT
abundance: -; v_gene: TRBV7-3; d_gene: -; j_gene: TRBJ2-7; CDR3aa: CASRPRAGATYEQYF; CDR3nt: TGTGCCAGCAGACCCCGGGCGGGGGCGACCTACGAGCAGTACTTC
abundance: -; v_gene: TRBV6-1; d_gene: -; j_gene: TRBJ1-1; CDR3aa: CASSAAGWAMTEAFF; CDR3nt: TGTGCCAGCAGTGCCGCGGGTTGGGCGATGACTGAAGCTTTCTTT
abundance: -; v_gene: TRBV7-9; d_gene: -; j_gene: TRBJ1-1; CDR3aa: CASSEGRGNTEAFF; CDR3nt: TGTGCCAGCAGCGAGGGGAGGGGGAACACTGAAGCTTTCTTT
abundance: once; v_gene: TRBV5-4; d_gene: TRBD1; j_gene: TRBJ1-2; CDR3aa: CASSFAGGYNYGYTF; CDR3nt: TGTGCCAGCAGCTTTGCAGGGGGTTATAACTATGGCTACACCTTC
abundance: -; v_gene: TRBV21-1; d_gene: -; j_gene: TRBJ2-5; CDR3aa: CASSKEAGSAKKTQYF; CDR3nt: TGTGCCAGCAGCAAAGAGGCGGGTTCGGCTAAAAAGACCCAGTACTTC
abundance: few; v_gene: TRBV2; d_gene: -; j_gene: TRBJ2-7; CDR3aa: CASGYVAYEQYF; CDR3nt: TGTGCCAGCGGGTACGTCGCCTACGAGCAGTACTTC
abundance: -; v_gene: TRBV25-1; d_gene: -; j_gene: TRBJ2-1; CDR3aa: CASSPGLHRGSEQFF; CDR3nt: TGTGCCAGCAGCCCGGGCCTCCACCGGGGAAGTGAGCAGTTCTTC
abundance: -; v_gene: TRBV18; d_gene: -; j_gene: TRBJ1-2; CDR3aa: CASSPEAGVGYTF; CDR3nt: TGTGCCAGCTCACCAGAAGCAGGAGTTGGCTACACCTTC
abundance: -; v_gene: TRBV7-6; d_gene: TRBD1; j_gene: TRBJ2-7; CDR3aa: CASSSRQGAYEQYF; CDR3nt: TGTGCCAGCAGCTCTCGACAGGGGGCCTACGAGCAGTACTTC
abundance: -; v_gene: TRBV15; d_gene: -; j_gene: TRBJ2-7; CDR3aa: CATSRVLGQSNYEQYF; CDR3nt: TGTGCCACCAGCAGGGTCCTAGGACAGTCGAACTACGAGCAGTACTTC
abundance: -; v_gene: TRBV5-4; d_gene: TRBD1; j_gene: TRBJ1-1; CDR3aa: CASTSSGGDTEAFF; CDR3nt: TGTGCCAGCACCTCGTCAGGGGGTGACACTGAAGCTTTCTTT
abundance: -; v_gene: TRBV5-1; d_gene: -; j_gene: TRBJ2-5; CDR3aa: CASSPHIDGFQETRYF; CDR3nt: TGCGCCAGCAGCCCCCATATCGACGGATTCCAAGAGACCCGGTACTTC
abundance: -; v_gene: TRBV10-3; d_gene: TRBD1; j_gene: TRBJ2-1; CDR3aa: CAISESISRDRPYNEQFF; CDR3nt: TGTGCCATCAGTGAGTCTATATCCCGGGACAGACCTTACAATGAGCAGTTCTTC
abundance: -; v_gene: TRBV9; d_gene: TRBD2; j_gene: TRBJ2-7; CDR3aa: CASSVGLAAYEQYF; CDR3nt: TGTGCCAGCAGCGTCGGACTAGCGGCCTACGAGCAGTACTTC
abundance: -; v_gene: TRBV28; d_gene: -; j_gene: TRBJ1-5; CDR3aa: CASSFAGAGNQPQHF; CDR3nt: TGTGCCAGCAGTTTTGCAGGGGCTGGGAATCAGCCCCAGCATTTT
abundance: -; v_gene: TRBV16; d_gene: TRBD1; j_gene: TRBJ1-5; CDR3aa: CASSHKQGAWVPQHF; CDR3nt: TGTGCCAGCAGCCACAAACAGGGGGCCTGGGTACCCCAGCATTTT
abundance: -; v_gene: TRBV5-6; d_gene: TRBD1; j_gene: TRBJ2-7; CDR3aa: CASSRPGGPYEQYF; CDR3nt: TGTGCCAGCAGCCGCCCAGGGGGCCCCTACGAGCAGTACTTC
abundance: -; v_gene: TRBV5-4; d_gene: TRBD1; j_gene: TRBJ1-1; CDR3aa: CASSSRQGMNTEAFF; CDR3nt: TGTGCCAGCAGCTCGCGACAGGGCATGAACACTGAAGCTTTCTTT
abundance: -; v_gene: TRBV11-3; d_gene: TRBD2; j_gene: TRBJ2-5; CDR3aa: CASSSGGYQETQYF; CDR3nt: TGTGCCAGCAGCTCCGGGGGGTACCAAGAGACCCAGTACTTC
abundance: few; v_gene: TRBV7-7; d_gene: TRBD1; j_gene: TRBJ2-2; CDR3aa: CASSLDRVGELFF; CDR3nt: TGTGCTAGCAGCTTGGACAGGGTCGGGGAGCTGTTTTTT
abundance: -; v_gene: TRBV12-5; d_gene: -; j_gene: TRBJ1-5; CDR3aa: CASGLPGNQPQHF; CDR3nt: TGTGCTAGTGGTTTGCCGGGTAATCAGCCCCAGCATTTT
abundance: -; v_gene: TRBV28; d_gene: -; j_gene: TRBJ1-1; CDR3aa: CASTSLRFGDNTEAFF; CDR3nt: TGTGCCAGCACCTCACTTAGATTCGGGGATAACACTGAAGCTTTCTTT
abundance: -; v_gene: TRBV6-5; d_gene: -; j_gene: TRBJ2-3; CDR3aa: CASRPPGKDTQYF; CDR3nt: TGTGCCAGTCGTCCCCCGGGTAAAGATACGCAGTATTTT
abundance: -; v_gene: TRBV9; d_gene: -; j_gene: TRBJ1-1; CDR3aa: CASSVGQGNTEAFF; CDR3nt: TGTGCCAGCAGCGTAGGGCAGGGGAACACTGAAGCTTTCTTT
abundance: -; v_gene: TRBV2; d_gene: -; j_gene: TRBJ2-3; CDR3aa: CASSEVTPTDTQYF; CDR3nt: TGTGCCAGCAGTGAGGTCACCCCCACAGATACGCAGTATTTT
abundance: -; v_gene: TRBV5-4; d_gene: -; j_gene: TRBJ1-5; CDR3aa: CASSLEGRQPQHF; CDR3nt: TGTGCCAGCAGCTTGGAAGGAAGACAGCCCCAGCATTTT
abundance: -; v_gene: TRBV5-1; d_gene: TRBD1; j_gene: TRBJ2-7; CDR3aa: CASSPRDSTYEQYF; CDR3nt: TGCGCCAGCAGCCCCCGGGACAGCACCTACGAGCAGTACTTC